The following is a T cell receptor (beta chain) sequence with its context. The sample originates from a study of blood T cell repertoires in COVID-19. Study-level information: Collection of acute and convalescent COVID-19 samples took place in the United States, Italy and Spain. T cells, B-cell-depleted T cells, or PBMCs supplied cDNA or gDNA.

Per the germline V gene, CDR1 is MNHEY and CDR2 is SMNVEV (reference sequence). The germline V and J ends were trimmed by 2 bases and 7 bases, with 11 bases remaining between them. The CDR3 is made up of 14 amino acids. The assay was immunoSEQ multiplex PCR, and TCRdb's table has in-frame clones only and misses some. The sample records some 450,000 clones, roughly 90% being singletons. Sample: peripheral blood. This TCR came from a man between 18 and 35 years old with COVID-19, enrolled during active disease. The chain couples TRBV27 to TRBJ1-4; D remains ambiguous. The CDR3 bases are TGTGCCAGCAGTTTAACGGGGTGGGGTGAAAAACTGTTTTTT. It is translated as CASSLTGWGEKLFF.